This TCR beta chain was profiled in a study of Ad26.COV2.S vaccination and SARS-CoV-2 variants. Study background: Trial arm assignment for the donor was COV1001 Ad26.COV2.S. Ad26.COV2.S given intramuscularly, once or twice 56 days apart.

From germline, CDR1 is SGHTA and CDR2 FQGNSA. Unmatched junction bases numbered 7, after V lost 5 bases and J lost 3 bases. The CDR3 is made up of 15 amino acids. Treatment indicated: about 20 received Ad26.COV2.S at low or high dose, single or two shots; several received placebo; per-sample allocation not given. Day 63 following the first vaccine or placebo injection was when the samples were taken. Boston supplied an adult donor aged 18-55 years. Only in-frame clones appear in the TCRdb table, and some are missing; sequencing was by immunoSEQ multiplex PCR. The data hold 450,000 to 550,000 clones, with nearly 90% observed a single time.

The source is a person aged 18 to 59 who received the Ad26.COV2.S COVID-19 vaccine or a placebo. The gene calls are TRBV7-2 and TRBJ1-5, with TRBD1 identical over 7 bases. Sample: peripheral blood, taken in a trial of Ad26.COV2.S vaccine versus placebo. The CDR3 sequence is CASSTQGQINQPQHF. The CDR3 region has the DNA TGTGCCAGCAGCACCCAGGGACAGATCAATCAGCCCCAGCATTTT.